These 28 T cell receptor beta chains were sequenced from one sample in a study of shared clonotypes between healthy human individuals. Sequenced by immunoSEQ multiplex PCR; TCRdb stores in-frame clones only, minus some. The repertoire holds 1.5 million to 1.9 million clones, approximately 98% seen once, with around 0.47% in the top ten. The material sequenced was naive CD4+ T cells sorted from blood. Indicated subset: CD45RA+ positively selected. The receptor source for this set is a man aged 25 to 40 in good health.

Turning to this clone: This specimen includes other DNA sequences encoding the same CDR3. The rearrangement uses TRBV6-6 and TRBJ2-5; D uncertain. Germline V gene lookup returns CDR1 MNHNY and CDR2 SVGAGI (reference sequence). This CDR3 contains 13 residues. V gave up 2 bases and J gave up 1 base, with 5 bases separating them. The CDR3 bases are TGTGCCAGCAGTTACGGACCCCAAGAGACCCAGTACTTC. This gives the protein CASSYGPQETQYF.

This chain joins TRBV6-1 and TRBJ1-3; no firm D call. Germline V lookup: CDR1 MNHNS, CDR2 SASEGT. The CDR3 is 13 amino acids. Trimming took 6 bases from V and 0 from J, leaving 6 bases between them. The CDR3 DNA reads as TGTGCCAGCAGAAGGATCTCTGGAAACACCATATATTTT. Translation: CASRRISGNTIYF.

V gene TRBV28 combines with J gene TRBJ1-2, with 9 bases fitting TRBD1. The germline V gene has CDR1 MDHEN and CDR2 SYDVKM. V was pared by 6 bases and J by 6 bases, with 5 bases of the junction left unmatched. The CDR3 spans 13 residues. The CDR3 loop is CASSRGQGDGYTF. DNA of the CDR3: TGTGCCAGCAGCCGGGGACAGGGCGATGGCTACACCTTC.

This chain connects TRBV11-2 to TRBJ1-1; no clear D gene. V was clipped by 2 bases and J by 0 bases, with 7 bases between them. Germline assignment: CDR1 SGHAT and CDR2 FQNNGV. The CDR3 loop spans 14 amino acids. The CDR3 is CASSLFLMNTEAFF. CDR3 nucleotide sequence: TGTGCCAGCAGCTTATTCCTGATGAACACTGAAGCTTTCTTT.

The chain combines TRBV7-2 with TRBJ1-1; D ambiguous. CDR3 length equals 15 residues. Per the germline V gene, CDR1 is SGHTA and CDR2 is FQGNSA. Trimming took off 0 bases at V and 5 bases at J, with 13 bases between the two ends. The DNA for the CDR3 is TGTGCCAGCAGCTTAGCGTCGCGTGGGGTAACTGAAGCTTTCTTT. The encoded protein is CASSLASRGVTEAFF.

This clone was counted once. The chain is built from TRBV4-1 and TRBJ2-1, with D tentatively TRBD1 (5 bases). V dropped 3 bases and J dropped 8 bases, with 23 bases sitting between them. The germline V gene encodes CDR1 MGHRA and CDR2 YSYEKL. The CDR3 length is 17 residues. The CDR3 is CASSQGPERVPGYEQFF. The DNA for the CDR3 is TGCGCCAGCAGCCAGGGGCCTGAACGGGTTCCCGGATATGAGCAGTTCTTC.

In DNA, the CDR3 is TGCGCCAGCTCGAGGGAGGGGTCAGATACGCAGTATTTT. Protein sequence: CASSREGSDTQYF. The genes are TRBV5-1 and TRBJ2-3; 7 bases align to TRBD2. Germline V gene lookup returns CDR1 SGHRS and CDR2 YFSETQ. The CDR3 is 13 residues long. With 7 bases clipped from V and 4 bases from J, the junction kept 6 bases outside the gene matches. Full variable domain (missing parts from reference TRBV5-1 and TRBJ2-3): KAGVTQTPRYLIKTRGQQVTLSCSPISGHRSVSWYQQTPGQGLQFLFEYFSETQRNKGNFPGRFSGRQFSNSRSEMNVSTLELGDSALYLCASSREGSDTQYFGPGTRLTVL.

This chain uses TRBV11-2 with TRBJ1-1; D remains ambiguous. Trimming stripped 5 bases from V and 1 base from J, with 11 bases between. Germline loops: CDR1 SGHAT, CDR2 FQNNGV. This CDR3 spans 14 amino acids. The CDR3 nucleotides are TGTGCCAGCAGCGATCGTCCAGGGAACACTGAAGCTTTCTTT. Its protein product is CASSDRPGNTEAFF.

This chain joins TRBV19 and TRBJ2-2, with 9 positions matching TRBD1. V dropped 7 bases and J dropped 6; count of bases not matched to a gene: 6. This CDR3 is built from 14 residues. Germline values: CDR1 LNHDA, CDR2 SQIVND (reference sequence). CDR3 residues: CASTIDRGAGELFF. The CDR3 DNA reads TGTGCCAGTACCATCGACAGGGGGGCCGGGGAGCTGTTTTTT.

This chain links TRBV27 with TRBJ2-7; TRBD1 matches 7 bases. Germline CDR1 is MNHEY and CDR2 is SMNVEV (reference sequence). The CDR3 runs 15 residues. Trimming removed 4 bases from V and 4 bases from J; junction bases left unmatched: 10. The CDR3 coding sequence is TGTGCCAGCAGTTCCTCCGGGACAGACCCTTACGAGCAGTACTTC. Its protein is CASSSSGTDPYEQYF.

The sample holds one count of this clone. The genes are TRBV6-1 and TRBJ1-5, with a weak D call TRBD1 (5 bases). The CDR3 runs 14 residues. Germline loops: CDR1 MNHNS, CDR2 SASEGT. V dropped 4 bases and J dropped 4 bases, with 11 bases sitting between them. CDR3 region: CASSVGTTNQPQHF. In nucleotides, the CDR3 is TGTGCCAGCAGTGTAGGGACGACGAATCAGCCCCAGCATTTT.

This clone was counted once. The chain uses TRBV9 and TRBJ1-3; D uncertain. V gave up 0 bases and J gave up 3 bases, with 10 bases separating them. Per germline, CDR1 SGDLS and CDR2 YYNGEE. There are 15 residues in the CDR3. In nucleotides, the CDR3 is TGTGCCAGCAGCGTAGGTCCCACTCGTGGAAACACCATATATTTT. It is translated as CASSVGPTRGNTIYF. The full variable domain, in which reference TRBV9 and TRBJ1-3 provide the parts outside the CDR3, is DSGVTQTPKHLITATGQRVTLRCSPRSGDLSVYWYQQSLDQGLQFLIQYYNGEERAKGNILERFSAQQFPDLHSELNLSSLELGDSALYFCASSVGPTRGNTIYFGEGSWLTVV.

The rearrangement uses TRBV29-1 and TRBJ2-7; TRBD2 matches at 9 bases. This CDR3 comprises 13 residues. From germline, CDR1 is SQVTM and CDR2 ANQGSEA. J was trimmed by 5 bases and V by 4 bases; bases with no gene match: 6. The CDR3 reads CSVAGTSNDEQYF. The CDR3 DNA is TGCAGCGTTGCCGGGACTAGCAATGACGAGCAGTACTTC.

V and J are TRBV29-1 and TRBJ2-3, with 7 bases aligning to TRBD2. The CDR3 is 13 residues long. With 7 bases clipped from V and 4 bases from J, the junction kept 8 bases outside the gene matches. Germline V gives CDR1 SQVTM, CDR2 ANQGSEA. CDR3 residues: CSASSGKADTQYF. As DNA, the CDR3 is TGCAGCGCGTCGAGCGGGAAGGCAGATACGCAGTATTTT.

The CDR3 here is CASSSQQGYEQYF. Here the CDR3 DNA reads TGTGCCAGCAGCTCCCAGCAGGGTTACGAGCAGTACTTC. The chain employs TRBV7-8 and TRBJ2-7, with D possibly TRBD1 on 5 matching bases. Trimming shortened V by 4 bases and J by 4 bases, and 11 bases separated the two germline ends. Looked up from germline, CDR1 is SGHVS and CDR2 is FQNEAQ. This CDR3 has 13 amino acids.

This chain connects TRBV19 to TRBJ2-7; D is perhaps TRBD2 (6 bases). Trimming removed 3 bases at V and 0 bases at J, with 12 bases between. CDR3 length: 15 residues. The germline gives CDR1 LNHDA, CDR2 SQIVND (reference sequence). CDR3 DNA sequence: TGTGCCAGTAGTATCGGCGCGGGGAGCTCCTACGAGCAGTACTTC. The encoded protein is CASSIGAGSSYEQYF.

The chain recombines TRBV9 with TRBJ2-1; the match to TRBD2 covers 13 bases. The CDR3 runs 16 residues. The germline CDR1 and CDR2 sequences are SGDLS and YYNGEE. Trimming removed 5 bases from V and 4 bases from J; junction bases left unmatched: 6. Written as DNA, the CDR3 is TGTGCCAGCAGTGAATGGACTAGCGGGGGATACAATGAGCAGTTCTTC. Translated, it gives CASSEWTSGGYNEQFF.

The chain recombines TRBV9 with TRBJ2-3, with no clear D. Germline CDR1 and CDR2: SGDLS and YYNGEE. V gave up 0 bases and J gave up 3 bases, with 14 bases separating them. The CDR3 runs 16 residues. CDR3 sequence: CASSVAGVGRTDTQYF. The CDR3 DNA sequence: TGTGCCAGCAGCGTAGCCGGTGTTGGAAGGACAGATACGCAGTATTTT.

Here the CDR3 reads CASSQSGGIDEQFF. CDR3 bases: TGTGCCAGCAGCCAATCAGGGGGAATCGATGAGCAGTTCTTC. The J gene is TRBJ2-1, the V gene TRBV16; possible D gene TRBD1, 6 bases. V was pared by 0 bases and J by 8 bases, with 11 bases between. The germline V gene encodes CDR1 KGHSY and CDR2 FQNENV. There are 14 residues in the CDR3.

The chain links TRBV7-9 to TRBJ1-4, with TRBD1 identical over 9 bases. The germline CDR1 and CDR2 sequences are SEHNR and FQNEAQ (reference sequence). The CDR3 runs to 15 residues. Unmatched junction bases numbered 10, after V lost 6 bases and J lost 8 bases. The CDR3, as DNA: TGTGCCAGCAGTCAAATGGGGGACAGGGACGAAAAACTGTTTTTT. Protein product: CASSQMGDRDEKLFF.

This clone was seen only once. The V gene is TRBV18, the J gene TRBJ1-4; D uncertain. V lost 3 bases to trimming and J lost 8 bases, with 13 bases between them. CDR3 length: 14 amino acids. From germline, CDR1 is KGHSH and CDR2 LQKENI. The CDR3 protein is CASSPIEGSEKLFF. As DNA, the CDR3 is TGTGCCAGCTCACCGATTGAGGGATCCGAAAAACTGTTTTTT.

The chain couples TRBV10-3 to TRBJ2-7; D may be TRBD1 (5 bases). Germline-derived CDR1 and CDR2 are ENHRY and SYGVKD. The CDR3 is 13 amino acids. V was cut by 3 bases and J by 5 bases, with 11 bases left in between. The CDR3 DNA sequence: TGTGCCATCAGTGATACCAGGGTCAACGAGCAGTACTTC. It yields the protein CAISDTRVNEQYF.

Regarding this clone: The same CDR3 can be traced to other DNA sequences in this sample. The chain carries TRBV6-5 and TRBJ2-5; D not resolved. The length of the CDR3 is 12 residues. Germline assignment: CDR1 MNHEY and CDR2 SVGAGI. V was shortened by 2 bases and J by 5 bases, with 6 bases between the two germline ends. In nucleotides, the CDR3 is TGTGCCAGCAGTTACGGGCCGGAGACCCAGTACTTC. This codes for CASSYGPETQYF.

J is TRBJ1-4 and V is TRBV7-6, with D tentatively TRBD1 (6 bases). V lost 1 base, J lost 4 bases, and 7 bases lay in between. Germline V gene lookup returns CDR1 SGHVS and CDR2 FNYEAQ. The CDR3 is 14 residues long. The CDR3 DNA sequence: TGTGCCAGCAGCTTAGTCAGGGGTAATGAAAAACTGTTTTTT. Protein sequence: CASSLVRGNEKLFF.

V gene TRBV5-1 combines with J gene TRBJ2-7; TRBD1 agrees at 10 bases. The length of the CDR3 is 15 residues. Germline values: CDR1 SGHRS, CDR2 YFSETQ. The V and J ends lost 5 bases and 5 bases, in that order; junction bases with no gene match: 10. Here the CDR3 DNA reads TGCGCCAGCAGGCCGGAGACAGGGGGCGGCAACGAGCAGTACTTC. It translates to CASRPETGGGNEQYF.

The chain has TRBV28 and TRBJ1-5; D gene unclear. V was trimmed by 3 bases and J by 2 bases, leaving 11 bases between them. From germline, CDR1 is MDHEN and CDR2 SYDVKM. This CDR3 has 15 residues. The CDR3, as DNA: TGTGCCAGCAGTTTTGAGGGCGCAGGCAATCAGCCCCAGCATTTT. Its translation: CASSFEGAGNQPQHF.

The chain has TRBV19 and TRBJ2-7; TRBD1 aligns across 10 bases. Germline V CDR1 and CDR2: LNHDA, SQIVND (reference sequence). V was pared by 5 bases and J by 5 bases, with 12 bases of the junction left unmatched. CDR3 size: 16 residues. CDR3 sequence reads: CASSLLPGQGSNEQYF. The CDR3 DNA sequence: TGTGCCAGTAGTTTACTTCCGGGACAGGGGTCTAACGAGCAGTACTTC.

The rearrangement links TRBV7-8 to TRBJ1-5, with D perhaps TRBD1 (6 bases). CDR1 and CDR2 from the germline V gene are SGHVS and FQNEAQ. The CDR3 is 15 amino acids. The V end was cut by 5 bases, the J end by 0 bases, with 11 bases between. CDR3 sequence reads: CASSQGQNSNQPQHF. The CDR3 bases are TGTGCCAGCAGCCAAGGACAGAATAGCAATCAGCCCCAGCATTTT.